The source of this T cell receptor (beta chain) is a study of T cells in narcolepsy. Study observations and caveats: Healthy controls reportedly lacked the autoreactive clonotypes serially found in patients' blood. Comparing one patient's CSF and blood CD4+ clonotypes highlighted HCRT- and TRIB2-specific autoreactive clonotypes.

Germline V gene sequence: CDR1 SGHRS, CDR2 YFSETQ. V gave up 0 bases and J gave up 5 bases, with 14 bases separating them. CDR3 length equals 15 residues. Assay: immunoSEQ multiplex PCR; the TCRdb copy retains only in-frame clones and omits some. Among approximately 22,000 clones listed, roughly two thirds were seen once. About this clone: Its specificity is not known.

The sequenced sample was memory (CD45RA-) CD4+ T cells from blood. The chain combines TRBV5-1 with TRBJ2-5; no clear D. This TCR was recovered from a human donor in good health. In DNA, the CDR3 is TGCGCCAGCAGCTTGGGGCCAGGAGATGGCGAGACCCAGTACTTC. Translation: CASSLGPGDGETQYF.